The 20 T cell receptor beta chains below were found in one sample sequenced in a study of neurological immune-mediated disorders. TCRdb analysed the 5' RACE reads with MiXCR anew, one entry per CDR3 protein. Among tens of thousands of distinct CDR3 sequences, under 3% were seen once, and the ten largest hold under 4%. The sample was PBMCs. The receptors here all came from a man between 45 and 60 years old with multiple sclerosis.

This clonotype was observed many times. The chain combines TRBV3-1 with TRBJ2-1, with 13 bases identical to TRBD2. The CDR3 has 16 amino acids. V shed 1 base and J 12 bases; nucleotides not matched to a gene: 9. Germline lookup yields CDR1 LGHDT and CDR2 YNNKEL (reference sequence). Here the CDR3 reads CASSQGARTSGGWQFF. In DNA, the CDR3 is TGTGCCAGCAGCCAAGGGGCCCGGACTAGCGGGGGATGGCAGTTCTTC.

Ten or more counts support this clonotype. A junction end diverges from the germline sequence, so it may reflect a read error. The V gene is TRBV7-8, the J gene TRBJ2-5; the match to TRBD1 covers 7 bases. The germline CDR1 and CDR2 sequences are SGHVS and FQNEAQ. This CDR3 is 14 amino acids long. CDR3 loop: CASTLRGQVETQYF. The CDR3 DNA reads TGTGCCAGCACCTTAAGGGGGCAGGTGGAGACCCAGTACTTC.

This clonotype was counted ten times or more. The rearrangement joins TRBV6-1 to TRBJ2-1, with TRBD2 matching 10 bases. Per the germline V gene, CDR1 is MNHNS and CDR2 is SASEGT. Trimming took 8 bases from V and 3 from J; bases not matched to a gene: 7. This CDR3 is built from 15 residues. CDR3 in amino acids: CASYRASGGYNEQFF. CDR3 DNA sequence: TGTGCCAGCTATCGGGCTAGCGGGGGCTACAATGAGCAGTTCTTC.

This clonotype was counted ten times or more. The rearrangement joins TRBV10-3 to TRBJ1-6, with D possibly TRBD1 on 6 matching bases. The CDR3 totals 14 residues. The V gene lost 2 bases and the J gene lost 7 bases, with 9 bases spanning the gap. Per germline, CDR1 ENHRY and CDR2 SYGVKD. CDR3 residues: CAISEGGRNSPLHF. The DNA for the CDR3 is TGTGCCATCAGTGAGGGGGGGCGCAATTCACCCCTCCACTTT.

This clonotype was detected ten times or more. The chain recombines TRBV9 with TRBJ1-2, with unresolved D. The CDR3 has 15 residues. The V gene's germline CDR1 is SGDLS and CDR2 YYNGEE. Between the trimmed V and J ends, which lost 4 bases and 5 bases, there was a span of 18 bases. The DNA for the CDR3 is TGTGCCAGCAGCACGGCCGACCCGCAAGGGTATGGCTACACCTTC. Protein sequence: CASSTADPQGYGYTF.

This clonotype was seen repeatedly, ten times or more. The V call is TRBV5-6, the J call TRBJ1-5, with D hard to call. This CDR3 has 14 residues. V lost 4 bases and J lost 8, with 16 bases in between. The germline CDR1 and CDR2 sequences are SGHDT and YYEEEE. CDR3 bases: TGTGCCAGCAGCCCTGGGAAAAGAGGAGAGCCCCAGCATTTT. Amino acids: CASSPGKRGEPQHF.

This clonotype appeared many times. This chain links TRBV6-2 or TRBV6-3 with TRBJ1-1; D gene uncertain. Germline V gene data show CDR1 as MNHEY and CDR2 as SVGEGT. V was shortened by 2 bases and J by 1 base, with 8 bases between the two germline ends. This CDR3 spans 14 amino acids. The DNA for the CDR3 is TGTGCCAGCAGTTACCAGTGGGGGAACACTGAAGCTTTCTTT. Protein sequence: CASSYQWGNTEAFF.

The sample holds many counts of this clonotype. V gene TRBV20-1 combines with J gene TRBJ2-1; D call uncertain. CDR1 and CDR2 from the germline V gene are DFQATT and SNEGSKA (reference sequence). The V end was cut by 5 bases, the J end by 4 bases, with 9 bases between. CDR3 size: 12 residues. CDR3 sequence reads: CSASYQYNEQFF. For the CDR3, the DNA is TGCAGTGCTTCATACCAATACAATGAGCAGTTCTTC.

There are many counts of this clonotype. V and J are TRBV10-3 and TRBJ2-7; D remains ambiguous. With 0 bases removed from V and 0 bases from J, the gap between germline ends came to 3 bases. CDR3 length equals 13 residues. The germline V gene encodes CDR1 ENHRY and CDR2 SYGVKD. CDR3 in amino acids: CAISESASYEQYF. The CDR3 nucleotides read TGTGCCATCAGTGAGTCTGCCTCCTACGAGCAGTACTTC.

This clonotype was recorded many times. The J gene is TRBJ1-6, the V gene TRBV27; TRBD1 matches at 8 bases. Looked up from germline, CDR1 is MNHEY and CDR2 is SMNVEV (reference sequence). V trimming: 6 bases; J trimming: 14 bases; junction bases outside the gene matches: 9. The CDR3 consists of 13 residues. The CDR3 loop is CASRGTGPGALHF. CDR3 bases: TGTGCCAGCAGGGGGACAGGCCCGGGCGCCCTCCACTTT.

This clonotype was counted at least ten times. V gene TRBV6-5 combines with J gene TRBJ2-5; 8 nucleotides align to TRBD1. The CDR3 length is 15 residues. Germline values: CDR1 MNHEY, CDR2 SVGAGI. The V and J ends lost 3 bases and 5 bases, in that order; junction bases with no gene match: 8. This CDR3 is CASSYQDRAMETQYF. In nucleotides, the CDR3 is TGTGCCAGCAGTTATCAGGACAGGGCTATGGAGACCCAGTACTTC.

In its sample, this clonotype was seen many times. The rearrangement joins TRBV20-1 to TRBJ1-2; D is unresolved. V lost 4 bases and J 0 bases, leaving 9 bases between the germline ends. This CDR3 has 13 amino acids. Germline CDR1 is DFQATT and CDR2 is SNEGSKA (reference sequence). CDR3 residues: CSATDGTNYGYTF. CDR3 nucleotides: TGCAGTGCTACGGACGGAACTAACTATGGCTACACCTTC.

This clonotype was counted at least ten times. This chain joins TRBV28 and TRBJ2-7; D gene uncertain. The CDR3 runs 12 residues. Germline V CDR1 and CDR2: MDHEN, SYDVKM. Trimming pared 6 bases from V and 6 bases from J, leaving 12 bases between. The CDR3 DNA is TGTGCCAGCAGCGATCGAAACCCCGAGCAGTACTTC. This sequence encodes CASSDRNPEQYF.

This clonotype has ten or more counts. The chain is built from TRBV9 and TRBJ2-6; 12 nucleotides align to TRBD2. Germline V gives CDR1 SGDLS, CDR2 YYNGEE. CDR3 length: 19 amino acids. V was pared by 0 bases and J by 0 bases, with 4 bases of the junction left unmatched. DNA of the CDR3: TGTGCCAGCAGCGTAGGGCTAGCGGGGGGGAGCTCTGGGGCCAACGTCCTGACTTTC. Translation gives CASSVGLAGGSSGANVLTF.

This clonotype showed up many times. A single base separates this from a much larger clone, so it may be a read error. This rearrangement joins TRBV20-1 to TRBJ1-5, with 7 bases lining up with TRBD1. The CDR3 sequence is 13 residues long. Germline assignment: CDR1 DFQATT and CDR2 SNEGSKA (reference sequence). The V and J ends lost 7 bases and 5 bases, in that order; junction bases with no gene match: 8. CDR3 residues: CSDRKGADQPQHF. DNA of the CDR3: TGCAGTGACCGTAAGGGGGCAGATCAGCCCCAGCATTTT.

This clonotype came up many times. V is TRBV6-5 and J is TRBJ2-1; possible D gene TRBD1, 5 bases. Between the trimmed V and J ends, which lost 7 bases and 3 bases, there was a span of 19 bases. CDR1 and CDR2 from the germline V gene are MNHEY and SVGAGI. The CDR3 is 16 residues long. The CDR3 DNA reads TGTGCCAGCACCAACGGACGGCAGGGTATCTACAATGAGCAGTTCTTC. This codes for CASTNGRQGIYNEQFF.

There are many counts of this clonotype. The chain is built from TRBV12-3 or TRBV12-4 and TRBJ2-7; no firm D call. This CDR3 comprises 15 residues. V gave up 3 bases and J gave up 0 bases, with 12 bases separating them. The CDR3 region has the DNA TGTGCCAGCAGTTTGGGTATCCCACCCTCCTACGAGCAGTACTTC. Residues: CASSLGIPPSYEQYF.

This clonotype showed up many times. The chain links TRBV5-6 to TRBJ1-1; maybe TRBD1 (5 bases). Trimming shortened V by 0 bases and J by 1 base, and 7 bases separated the two germline ends. The CDR3 has 14 amino acids. Germline-derived CDR1 and CDR2 are SGHDT and YYEEEE. The CDR3, as DNA: TGTGCCAGCAGCTTGGTTGACAGGAACACTGAAGCTTTCTTT. Its translation: CASSLVDRNTEAFF. Filled out from reference TRBV5-6 and TRBJ1-1, the complete variable domain reads DAGVTQSPTHLIKTRGQQVTLRCSPKSGHDTVSWYQQALGQGPQFIFQYYEEEERQRGNFPDRFSGHQFPNYSSELNVNALLLGDSALYLCASSLVDRNTEAFFGQGTRLTVV.

In this sample, this clonotype turned up many times. The chain uses TRBV29-1 and TRBJ1-2; maybe TRBD1 (6 bases). Germline-derived CDR1 and CDR2 are SQVTM and ANQGSEA. The CDR3 length is 14 residues. V was pared by 0 bases and J by 6 bases, with 14 bases between. The DNA of the CDR3 is TGCAGCGTTGAAGATCGAACAGGGTGGGATGGCTACACCTTC. Residues: CSVEDRTGWDGYTF.

This clonotype has just a few counts. This chain uses TRBV4-3 with TRBJ2-5, with D possibly called TRBD1 or TRBD2 (6 bases each). Germline CDR1 LGHNA, CDR2 YSLEER. This CDR3 contains 15 residues. Trimming removed 1 base at V and 2 bases at J, with 11 bases between. CDR3 sequence (DNA): TGCGCCAGCAGCCAAGCCCTAGGGGGGCAAGAGACCCAGTACTTC. Amino acids: CASSQALGGQETQYF.